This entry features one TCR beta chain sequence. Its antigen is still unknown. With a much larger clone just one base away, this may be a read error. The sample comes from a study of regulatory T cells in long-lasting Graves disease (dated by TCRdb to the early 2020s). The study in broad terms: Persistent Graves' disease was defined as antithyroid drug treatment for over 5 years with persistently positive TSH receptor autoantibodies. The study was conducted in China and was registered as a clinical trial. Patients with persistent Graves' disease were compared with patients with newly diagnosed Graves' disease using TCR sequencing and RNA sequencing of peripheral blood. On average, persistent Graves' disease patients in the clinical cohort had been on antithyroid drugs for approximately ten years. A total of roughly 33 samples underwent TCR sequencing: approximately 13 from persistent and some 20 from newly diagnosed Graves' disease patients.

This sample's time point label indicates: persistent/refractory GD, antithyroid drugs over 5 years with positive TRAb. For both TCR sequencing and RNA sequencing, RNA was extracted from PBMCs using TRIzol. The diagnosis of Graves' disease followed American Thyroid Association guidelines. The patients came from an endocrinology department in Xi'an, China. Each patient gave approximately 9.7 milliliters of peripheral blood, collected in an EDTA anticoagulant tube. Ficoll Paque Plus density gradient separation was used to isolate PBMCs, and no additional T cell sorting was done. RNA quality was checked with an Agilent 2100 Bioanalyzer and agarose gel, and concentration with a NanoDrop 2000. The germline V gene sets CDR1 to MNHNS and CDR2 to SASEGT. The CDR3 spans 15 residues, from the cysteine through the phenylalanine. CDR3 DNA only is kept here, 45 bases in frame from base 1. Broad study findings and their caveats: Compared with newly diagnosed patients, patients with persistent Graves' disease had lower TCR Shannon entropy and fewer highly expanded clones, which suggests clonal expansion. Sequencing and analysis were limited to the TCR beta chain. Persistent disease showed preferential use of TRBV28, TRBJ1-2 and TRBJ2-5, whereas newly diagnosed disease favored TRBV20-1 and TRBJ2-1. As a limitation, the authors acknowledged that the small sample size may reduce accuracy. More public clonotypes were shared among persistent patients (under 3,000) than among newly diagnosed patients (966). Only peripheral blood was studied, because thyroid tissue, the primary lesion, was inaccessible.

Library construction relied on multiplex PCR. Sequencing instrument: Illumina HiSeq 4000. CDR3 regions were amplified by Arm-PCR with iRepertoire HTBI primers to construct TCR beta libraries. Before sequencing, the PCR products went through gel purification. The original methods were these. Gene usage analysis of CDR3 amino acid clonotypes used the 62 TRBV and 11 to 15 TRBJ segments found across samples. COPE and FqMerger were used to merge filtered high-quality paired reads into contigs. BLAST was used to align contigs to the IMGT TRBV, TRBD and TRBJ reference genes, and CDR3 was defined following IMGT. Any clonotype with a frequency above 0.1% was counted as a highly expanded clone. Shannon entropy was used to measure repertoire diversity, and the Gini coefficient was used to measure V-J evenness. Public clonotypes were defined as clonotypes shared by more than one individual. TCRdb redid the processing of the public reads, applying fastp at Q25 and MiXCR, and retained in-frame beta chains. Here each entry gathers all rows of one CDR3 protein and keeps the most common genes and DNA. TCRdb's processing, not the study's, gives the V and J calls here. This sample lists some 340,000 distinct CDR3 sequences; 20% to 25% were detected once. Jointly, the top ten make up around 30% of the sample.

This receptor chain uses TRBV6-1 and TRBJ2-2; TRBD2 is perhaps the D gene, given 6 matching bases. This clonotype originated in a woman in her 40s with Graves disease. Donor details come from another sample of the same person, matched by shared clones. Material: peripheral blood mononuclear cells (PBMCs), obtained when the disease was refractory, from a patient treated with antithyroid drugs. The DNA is TGTGCCAGCAGTACCACCAGTGGCATTTACGGGGGGCTGTTTTTT. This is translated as CASSTTSGIYGGLFF.